This entry lists 32 T cell receptor beta chains sequenced from one sample in a study of neurological immune-mediated disorders. TCRdb re-analysed the 5' RACE reads in MiXCR, keeping a single row per CDR3 protein. The sample records 85,000 to 90,000 distinct CDR3 sequences, approximately 4% being singletons. What was sequenced was PBMCs. The receptors here all came from a woman between 45 and 65 years old with multiple sclerosis.

This clonotype occurred many times. This chain connects TRBV20-1 to TRBJ1-2, with TRBD1 as a possible D gene (5 bases). Germline V gene data show CDR1 as DFQATT and CDR2 as SNEGSKA (reference sequence). V lost 5 bases to trimming and J lost 8 bases, with 18 bases between them. The CDR3 contains 13 residues. CDR3 region: CSASGHPEGGYTF. The CDR3, as DNA: TGCAGTGCTTCAGGACATCCAGAGGGGGGCTACACCTTC.

This clonotype has ten or more counts. The V and J genes are TRBV20-1 and TRBJ2-7, with 14 bases that match TRBD2. The junction had 4 bases not matched to a gene; V was cut back by 3 bases and J by 0 bases. The CDR3 is made up of 16 amino acids. The germline gives CDR1 DFQATT, CDR2 SNEGSKA (reference sequence). CDR3 region: CSASGGLAGASYEQYF. CDR3 nucleotide sequence: TGCAGTGCTAGCGGGGGACTAGCGGGGGCCTCCTACGAGCAGTACTTC.

This clonotype has a count of ten or more. The chain uses TRBV7-6 and TRBJ2-1, with D maybe TRBD2 (7 bases). The CDR3 is 15 residues long. Germline CDR1 is SGHVS and CDR2 is FNYEAQ. Trimming took off 5 bases at V and 5 bases at J, with 16 bases between the two ends. This CDR3 is CASSQGGGANNEQFF. The CDR3 coding sequence is TGTGCCAGCAGCCAGGGTGGGGGGGCTAACAATGAGCAGTTCTTC. The variable domain in full, with the rest retrieved from reference TRBV7-6 and TRBJ2-1, is GAGVSQSPRYKVTKRGQDVALRCDPISGHVSLYWYRQALGQGPEFLTYFNYEAQQDKSGLPNDRFSAERPEGSISTLTIQRTEQRDSAMYRCASSQGGGANNEQFFGPGTRLTVL.

This clonotype appeared many times. The rearrangement uses TRBV7-3 and TRBJ2-3; 7 bases map to TRBD1. With V trimmed by 5 bases and J by 6 bases, 5 bases remained unmatched. CDR1 SGHTA and CDR2 FQGTGA come from the germline V gene. CDR3 size: 13 residues. The CDR3, as DNA: TGTGCCAGCAGCGCGCAACAGGGGGATACGCAGTATTTT. Translated, it gives CASSAQQGDTQYF.

Ten or more counts support this clonotype. The gene calls are TRBV5-1 and TRBJ2-5; 8 nucleotides agree with TRBD2. Germline V gene lookup returns CDR1 SGHRS and CDR2 YFSETQ. The CDR3 loop spans 16 amino acids. V trimming: 0 bases; J trimming: 2 bases; junction bases outside the gene matches: 6. In DNA, the CDR3 is TGCGCCAGCAGCTTGGAGACTAGCGCCATACAAGAGACCCAGTACTTC. This gives the protein CASSLETSAIQETQYF.

The sample holds many counts of this clonotype. The rearrangement links TRBV5-1 to TRBJ2-3; no definite D call. Trimming took off 0 bases at V and 0 bases at J, with 14 bases between the two ends. CDR1 and CDR2 (germline): SGHRS, YFSETQ. This CDR3 has 17 amino acids. Here the CDR3 reads CASSLAGGVSSTDTQYF. The CDR3 bases are TGCGCCAGCAGCTTGGCCGGTGGGGTATCGAGCACAGATACGCAGTATTTT.

This clonotype was counted many times. The chain couples TRBV12-5 to TRBJ2-7; D gene ambiguous. Germline CDR1 is LGHNT and CDR2 is FRNRAP. The V end lost 1 base, the J end lost 2 bases, and 6 bases lay between the germline ends. The CDR3 is 13 amino acids. The CDR3 loop reads CASGLDSTYEQYF. The CDR3 DNA is TGTGCTAGTGGTTTGGACAGTACCTACGAGCAGTACTTC.

This clonotype was counted many times. The chain employs TRBV4-1 and TRBJ2-6; unclear D gene. V lost 4 bases to trimming and J lost 1 base, with 14 bases between them. Germline V gene data show CDR1 as MGHRA and CDR2 as YSYEKL. The CDR3 is 17 amino acids. In DNA form, the CDR3 reads TGCGCCAGCAGCCCCCAACCCGTAGGGTCTGGGGCCAACGTCCTGACTTTC. This encodes CASSPQPVGSGANVLTF.

This clonotype has a count of ten or more. The gene calls are TRBV6-2 or TRBV6-3 and TRBJ2-5, with 7 positions matching TRBD1. Germline CDR1 MNHEY, CDR2 SVGEGT. The CDR3 totals 13 residues. V lost 2 bases and J lost 5; bases outside the gene matches: 2. The CDR3 DNA reads as TGTGCCAGCAGTTACAGGGGGCGGGAGACCCAGTACTTC. Protein: CASSYRGRETQYF.

This clonotype was picked up many times. The rearrangement uses TRBV20-1 and TRBJ1-6, with 9 bases matching TRBD1. The junction had 6 bases not matched to a gene; V was cut back by 7 bases and J by 5 bases. This CDR3 has 14 amino acids. CDR1 DFQATT and CDR2 SNEGSKA come from the germline V gene (reference sequence). The CDR3 DNA is TGCAGTGGACAGGGGGGTATGGATAATTCACCCCTCCACTTT. Translating gives CSGQGGMDNSPLHF.

With regard to this clonotype: This clone may be a read error of a much larger clone one base away. The J gene is TRBJ2-7, the V gene TRBV27; no clear D gene. Germline CDR1 MNHEY, CDR2 SMNVEV (reference sequence). Trimming removed 0 bases from V and 7 bases from J, with 10 bases in between. The CDR3 covers 13 residues. Here the CDR3 DNA reads TGTGCCAGCAGTTTATCGAGAAGCGAAGAGCAGTACTTC. Translating gives CASSLSRSEEQYF.

This clonotype was seen many times. V and J are TRBV7-2 and TRBJ2-5; TRBD2 matches 15 bases. Looked up from germline, CDR1 is SGHTA and CDR2 is FQGNSA. The CDR3 runs 15 residues. J lost 7 bases, V lost 4 bases, and 4 bases had no gene match. CDR3 nucleotide sequence: TGTGCCAGCAGCTCGGGACTAGCGGGGGGTGGGACCCAGTACTTC. This encodes CASSSGLAGGGTQYF.

This clonotype was recorded many times. This chain uses TRBV7-2 with TRBJ2-2; 8 nucleotides line up with TRBD2. J was trimmed by 1 base and V by 8 bases; bases with no gene match: 3. The CDR3 has 14 residues. Looked up from germline, CDR1 is SGHTA and CDR2 is FQGNSA. The CDR3 coding sequence is TGTGCCAGCTCCCGGGGGGGGAACACCGGGGAGCTGTTTTTT. Translation gives CASSRGGNTGELFF.

This clonotype was found many times. This chain connects TRBV5-1 to TRBJ1-6, with D hard to call. Trimming stripped 3 bases from V and 0 bases from J, with 16 bases between. The CDR3 consists of 18 residues. In germline, CDR1 is SGHRS, CDR2 YFSETQ. CDR3 protein: CASSSASWEVSYNSPLHF. Written as DNA, the CDR3 is TGCGCCAGCAGCTCGGCTTCTTGGGAGGTCTCCTATAATTCACCCCTCCACTTT.

Ten or more counts support this clonotype. The V call is TRBV5-5, the J call TRBJ2-5, with unresolved D. The CDR3 is 12 residues long. Germline assignment: CDR1 SGHKS and CDR2 YYEKEE (reference sequence). The V end was cut by 5 bases, the J end by 1 base, with 6 bases between. The CDR3 DNA sequence: TGTGCCAGCAGTTGGGTCCAAGAGACCCAGTACTTC. Its translation is CASSWVQETQYF. The whole variable domain, remainder taken from reference TRBV5-5 and TRBJ2-5, is DAGVTQSPTHLIKTRGQQVTLRCSPISGHKSVSWYQQVLGQGPQFIFQYYEKEERGRGNFPDRFSARQFPNYSSELNVNALLLGDSALYLCASSWVQETQYFGPGTRLLVL.

This clonotype was observed many times. This chain connects TRBV6-5 to TRBJ2-7, with TRBD1 matching 11 bases. Germline-derived CDR1 and CDR2 are MNHEY and SVGAGI. This CDR3 is built from 15 residues. V trimming: 8 bases; J trimming: 4 bases; junction bases outside the gene matches: 10. CDR3 protein: CASGGVGTGGYEQYF. The DNA of the CDR3 is TGTGCCAGCGGTGGGGTCGGGACAGGGGGGTACGAGCAGTACTTC.

This clonotype was found many times. J is TRBJ2-3 and V is TRBV7-2, with unresolved D. V was shortened by 4 bases and J by 4 bases, with 12 bases between the two germline ends. The CDR3 consists of 14 residues. The germline gives CDR1 SGHTA, CDR2 FQGNSA. CDR3 amino acids: CASSSTRSADTQYF. CDR3 nucleotides: TGTGCCAGCAGCTCAACACGCAGCGCAGATACGCAGTATTTT.

Ten or more counts support this clonotype. The rearrangement joins TRBV9 to TRBJ1-4; D perhaps matches TRBD1 (5 bases). Trimming shortened V by 2 bases and J by 8 bases, and 16 bases separated the two germline ends. The CDR3 extends over 15 amino acids. The germline V gene has CDR1 SGDLS and CDR2 YYNGEE. As DNA, the CDR3 is TGTGCCAGCAGCGTGGCAGGGAGGTCGGGCGAAAAACTGTTTTTT. Its protein product is CASSVAGRSGEKLFF. Complete variable domain (other parts from reference TRBV9 and TRBJ1-4): DSGVTQTPKHLITATGQRVTLRCSPRSGDLSVYWYQQSLDQGLQFLIQYYNGEERAKGNILERFSAQQFPDLHSELNLSSLELGDSALYFCASSVAGRSGEKLFFGSGTQLSVL.

In this sample, this clonotype turned up many times. This sequence joins TRBV20-1 and TRBJ1-6, with TRBD1 matching over 9 bases. The germline V gene has CDR1 DFQATT and CDR2 SNEGSKA (reference sequence). The junction had 9 bases not matched to a gene; V was cut back by 4 bases and J by 8 bases. The CDR3 runs 15 residues. The CDR3 region has the DNA TGCAGTGCTACCACAGGGGGCCTAAATCATTCACCCCTCCACTTT. It yields the protein CSATTGGLNHSPLHF.

There are many counts of this clonotype. The chain uses TRBV7-2 and TRBJ1-3; D unclear. CDR1 and CDR2 (germline): SGHTA, FQGNSA. V was clipped by 2 bases and J by 2 bases, with 13 bases between them. This CDR3 has 16 residues. The CDR3 DNA sequence: TGTGCCAGCAGCTTAAGCCCGCCGGGAACTGGAAACACCATATATTTT. This sequence encodes CASSLSPPGTGNTIYF.

This clonotype was counted many times. The V gene is TRBV20-1, the J gene TRBJ2-3; D call uncertain. V shed 5 bases and J shed 1 base, with 7 bases lying between them. CDR1 and CDR2 (germline): DFQATT, SNEGSKA (reference sequence). The CDR3 has 12 amino acids. CDR3 in amino acids: CSAWTRTDTQYF. Here the CDR3 DNA reads TGCAGTGCTTGGACCCGCACAGATACGCAGTATTTT.

This clonotype was observed many times. The CDR3 here is CASSQDPGNTIYF. The DNA for the CDR3 is TGTGCCAGCAGCCAAGATCCCGGAAACACCATATATTTT. The chain employs TRBV14 and TRBJ1-3; no definite D call. The CDR3 runs to 13 residues. Germline V lookup: CDR1 SGHDN, CDR2 FVKESK. Deletions cut 0 bases from V and 4 bases from J, with 4 bases between.

This clonotype was found many times. The chain carries TRBV5-1 and TRBJ2-1, with D perhaps given as TRBD1 or TRBD2 (5 bases each). Germline V gives CDR1 SGHRS, CDR2 YFSETQ. Trimming took 4 bases from V and 0 from J, leaving 26 bases between them. The CDR3 has 20 residues. The CDR3 loop reads CASSRKTTGLILSSYNEQFF. The CDR3 region has the DNA TGCGCCAGCAGCCGGAAAACCACGGGGCTAATTTTAAGCTCCTACAATGAGCAGTTCTTC.

This clonotype showed up many times. This chain links TRBV12-3 or TRBV12-4 with TRBJ2-3; 10 nucleotides agree with TRBD2. V gave up 3 bases and J gave up 4 bases; unmatched junction bases: 4. This CDR3 spans 15 amino acids. The DNA of the CDR3 is TGTGCCAGCAGTTTTTTAGCGGGGGGACCAGATACGCAGTATTTT. This encodes CASSFLAGGPDTQYF.

This clonotype was detected many times. One junction end does not reproduce the germline sequence, and a read error may be involved. The chain couples TRBV20-1 to TRBJ1-5; D gene unclear. In germline, CDR1 is DFQATT, CDR2 SNEGSKA (reference sequence). This CDR3 has 15 amino acids. The CDR3 is CSANWPDGNNKTQNF. The CDR3 nucleotides read TGCAGTGCCAACTGGCCGGACGGAAACAATAAGACCCAGAATTTT.

This clonotype was observed many times. The rearrangement uses TRBV20-1 and TRBJ1-5; D remains unclear. V lost 1 base and J lost 2, with 9 bases in between. Germline V lookup: CDR1 DFQATT, CDR2 SNEGSKA (reference sequence). This CDR3 region has 14 residues. The CDR3 is CSARGASGNQPQHF. In nucleotides, the CDR3 is TGCAGTGCTAGAGGTGCATCGGGCAATCAGCCCCAGCATTTT.

This clonotype has ten or more counts. The chain uses TRBV6-5 and TRBJ2-1; TRBD2 might be the D (5 bases). Trimming removed 4 bases from V and 11 bases from J, with 12 bases in between. CDR1 and CDR2 from the germline V gene are MNHEY and SVGAGI. The CDR3 length is 12 residues. CDR3 nucleotide sequence: TGTGCCAGCAGTTCCTCGGGGAGACAGCAGTTCTTC. It is translated as CASSSSGRQQFF.

This clonotype has a count of ten or more. This chain uses TRBV12-3 or TRBV12-4 with TRBJ2-3; the match to TRBD2 covers 7 bases. V shed 2 bases and J 3 bases; nucleotides not matched to a gene: 2. CDR3 size: 14 residues. The CDR3 loop is CASSLLGGTDTQYF. The CDR3, as DNA: TGTGCCAGCAGTTTACTGGGGGGGACAGATACGCAGTATTTT.

The table lists this clonotype with many counts. The genes are TRBV7-2 and TRBJ2-7; 9 nucleotides align to TRBD2. Germline CDR1 and CDR2: SGHTA and FQGNSA. Trimming took 5 bases from V and 7 from J; bases not matched to a gene: 6. The length of the CDR3 is 13 residues. The CDR3: CASSPGLAREQYF. Written as DNA, the CDR3 is TGTGCCAGCAGCCCCGGACTAGCGAGAGAGCAGTACTTC.

This clonotype showed up many times. The chain joins TRBV15 to TRBJ1-5; perhaps TRBD1 as D (5 bases). CDR1 is LNHNV and CDR2 is YYDKDF in the germline V gene (reference sequence). V lost 0 bases and J lost 4, with 10 bases in between. The CDR3 runs to 15 residues. The CDR3 bases are TGTGCCACCAGCAGAGATTTTAGGGGTAATCAGCCCCAGCATTTT. Its translation is CATSRDFRGNQPQHF.

This chain joins TRBV29-1 and TRBJ1-2; D gene ambiguous. The ends were cut back, 4 bases at V and 6 bases at J, with 6 bases in the middle. CDR1 is SQVTM, CDR2 ANQGSEA, per germline. CDR3 size: 10 residues. The CDR3 loop is CSVVGNGYTF. CDR3 nucleotides: TGCAGCGTTGTGGGGAATGGCTACACCTTC.

This clonotype occurred many times. The V gene is TRBV7-8, the J gene TRBJ2-3, with D hard to call. Germline V lookup: CDR1 SGHVS, CDR2 FQNEAQ. With 8 bases removed from V and 3 bases from J, the gap between germline ends came to 6 bases. The CDR3 runs to 11 residues. DNA of the CDR3: TGTGCCAGCGAGGCAACAGATACGCAGTATTTT. Protein sequence: CASEATDTQYF.